The TCR beta chain described here comes from a study of blood T cell repertoires in COVID-19. Study-level information: Samples came from the United States, Italy and Spain, spanning acute and convalescent COVID-19. Sources were T cells, B-cell-depleted T cells, or PBMCs; the material itself was cDNA or gDNA.

Profiled with immunoSEQ multiplex PCR; TCRdb holds only in-frame clones, not every one. There are approximately 56,000 clones in the sample; roughly 89% occur only once, and roughly 10% lies in the top ten. The CDR3 is 16 amino acids. Trimming took 2 bases from V and 6 from J; bases not matched to a gene: 12. Germline-derived CDR1 and CDR2 are GTSNPN and SVGIG (reference sequence). The receptor's source is an elderly man with active or convalescent COVID-19. V usage is TRBV30 and J usage is TRBJ2-2; 7 nucleotides agree with TRBD2. Sequencing was carried out using peripheral blood. CDR3 protein: CAWSFFMGGRPGELFF. For the CDR3, the DNA is TGTGCCTGGAGTTTTTTTATGGGGGGGAGACCCGGGGAGCTGTTTTTT.